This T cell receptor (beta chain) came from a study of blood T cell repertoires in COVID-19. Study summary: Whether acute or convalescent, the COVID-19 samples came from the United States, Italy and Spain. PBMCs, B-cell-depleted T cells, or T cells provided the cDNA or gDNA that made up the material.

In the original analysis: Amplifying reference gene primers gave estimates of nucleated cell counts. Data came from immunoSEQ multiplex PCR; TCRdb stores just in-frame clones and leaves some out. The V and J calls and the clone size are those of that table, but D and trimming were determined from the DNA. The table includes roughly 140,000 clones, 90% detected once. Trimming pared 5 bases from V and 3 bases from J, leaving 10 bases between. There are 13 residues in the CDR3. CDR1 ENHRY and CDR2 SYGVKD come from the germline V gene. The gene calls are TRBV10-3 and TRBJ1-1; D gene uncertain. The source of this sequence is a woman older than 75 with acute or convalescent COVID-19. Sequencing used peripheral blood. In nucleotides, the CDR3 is TGTGCCATCAGTCAACAGAGAGACACTGAAGCTTTCTTT. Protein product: CAISQQRDTEAFF.